This is a list of T cell receptor beta chains from one sample in a study of T cells in Graves' hyperthyroidism and ophthalmopathy. MiXCR was run by TCRdb on the multiplex PCR reads, yielding one entry per CDR3 protein. The data hold 490,000 or so distinct CDR3 sequences, with about 20% observed a single time. Sequenced material: blood. The receptors were gathered from a woman in her sixties or seventies with Graves' ophthalmopathy. CDR3s include the opening cysteine and the closing phenylalanine or tryptophan. A D gene is named only where the DNA matches it firmly. Size tells how often a clone was seen (once, few, many) or the class of an expanded clone, and some rows leave it out.

d_call: NA
v_call: TRBV6-5
clone_size: NA
j_call: TRBJ1-6
cdr3_aa: CASSSPGRDSPLHF
cdr3_nt: TGTGCCAGCAGTTCCCCGGGACGTGATTCACCCCTCCACTTT

d_call: TRBD1
v_call: TRBV6-2/TRBV6-3
clone_size: many
j_call: TRBJ1-5
cdr3_aa: CASSPWDRVNQPQHF
cdr3_nt: TGTGCCAGCAGTCCTTGGGACAGGGTGAATCAGCCCCAGCATTTT

d_call: NA
v_call: TRBV6-1
clone_size: NA
j_call: TRBJ2-2
cdr3_aa: CASAPTGTGELFF
cdr3_nt: TGTGCCAGCGCCCCGACTGGGACCGGGGAGCTGTTTTTT

d_call: NA
v_call: TRBV12-3/TRBV12-4
clone_size: many
j_call: TRBJ2-3
cdr3_aa: CASSLAAPGPISGTDTQYF
cdr3_nt: TGTGCCAGCAGTTTGGCGGCACCTGGCCCAATTAGTGGCACAGATACGCAGTATTTT

d_call: TRBD2
v_call: TRBV20-1
clone_size: few
j_call: TRBJ2-3
cdr3_aa: CSASVPGTRKDTQYF
cdr3_nt: TGCAGTGCCAGCGTACCCGGGACTAGAAAAGATACGCAGTATTTT

d_call: NA
v_call: TRBV5-5
clone_size: few
j_call: TRBJ1-1
cdr3_aa: CASSLEGRVGNTEAFF
cdr3_nt: TGTGCCAGCAGCTTGGAAGGCAGGGTCGGGAACACTGAAGCTTTCTTT

d_call: TRBD1
v_call: TRBV20-1
clone_size: few
j_call: TRBJ2-1
cdr3_aa: CSARNRGTGSGNEQFF
cdr3_nt: TGCAGTGCTAGAAATCGCGGGACAGGATCGGGCAATGAGCAGTTCTTC

d_call: TRBD1
v_call: TRBV12-3/TRBV12-4
clone_size: NA
j_call: TRBJ1-2
cdr3_aa: CASKFSGTGTSGYTF
cdr3_nt: TGTGCCAGCAAATTCTCCGGGACAGGTACTTCTGGCTACACCTTC

d_call: TRBD1
v_call: TRBV6-1
clone_size: NA
j_call: TRBJ2-7
cdr3_aa: CASRQRDRGYEQYF
cdr3_nt: TGTGCCAGCAGGCAACGGGACAGGGGCTACGAGCAGTACTTC

d_call: TRBD2
v_call: TRBV28
clone_size: few
j_call: TRBJ2-1
cdr3_aa: CASTLAGIKSNEQFF
cdr3_nt: TGTGCCAGCACCCTAGCGGGTATTAAGTCCAATGAGCAGTTCTTC

d_call: TRBD1
v_call: TRBV6-1
clone_size: NA
j_call: TRBJ1-3
cdr3_aa: CATGGARSGNTIYF
cdr3_nt: TGTGCAACAGGGGGCGCGAGGTCTGGAAACACCATATATTTT

d_call: TRBD2
v_call: TRBV3-1
clone_size: NA
j_call: TRBJ2-1
cdr3_aa: CASSQPPSGLAGRNEQFF
cdr3_nt: TGTGCCAGCAGCCAACCCCCTTCCGGACTAGCGGGACGCAATGAGCAGTTCTTC

d_call: NA
v_call: TRBV2
clone_size: few
j_call: TRBJ2-2
cdr3_aa: CASNDRAGNTGELFF
cdr3_nt: TGTGCCAGCAATGACAGGGCGGGAAACACCGGGGAGCTGTTTTTT

d_call: NA
v_call: TRBV6-2/TRBV6-3
clone_size: many
j_call: TRBJ2-5
cdr3_aa: CASSYGRQETQYF
cdr3_nt: TGTGCCAGCAGTTACGGGCGTCAAGAGACCCAGTACTTC

d_call: TRBD2
v_call: TRBV9
clone_size: NA
j_call: TRBJ2-7
cdr3_aa: CASSVDPEPSGLSDEQYF
cdr3_nt: TGTGCCAGCAGCGTAGATCCCGAACCTAGCGGACTGTCTGACGAGCAGTACTTC

d_call: NA
v_call: TRBV28
clone_size: many
j_call: TRBJ1-1
cdr3_aa: CASSPRGRGMNTEAFF
cdr3_nt: TGTGCCAGCAGCCCCCGGGGACGGGGGATGAACACTGAAGCTTTCTTT

d_call: NA
v_call: TRBV7-2
clone_size: many
j_call: TRBJ1-2
cdr3_aa: CASSFGHTRDGYTF
cdr3_nt: TGTGCCAGCAGCTTTGGACACACCCGGGATGGCTACACCTTC

d_call: NA
v_call: TRBV28
clone_size: many
j_call: TRBJ2-7
cdr3_aa: CASPPIGAGSYEQYF
cdr3_nt: TGTGCCAGCCCTCCGATCGGTGCAGGGTCCTACGAGCAGTACTTC

d_call: NA
v_call: TRBV7-3
clone_size: many
j_call: TRBJ1-1
cdr3_aa: CASSLGPLRPVFF
cdr3_nt: TGTGCCAGCAGCTTAGGACCTCTTCGCCCTGTTTTCTTT

d_call: TRBD1
v_call: TRBV11-2
clone_size: NA
j_call: TRBJ1-1
cdr3_aa: CASSQLGQGVYTEAFF
cdr3_nt: TGTGCCAGCAGCCAACTAGGACAGGGCGTTTACACTGAAGCTTTCTTT

d_call: TRBD2
v_call: TRBV2
clone_size: NA
j_call: TRBJ2-3
cdr3_aa: CASSVREGQMQYF
cdr3_nt: TGTGCCAGCAGTGTACGGGAGGGCCAAATGCAGTATTTT

d_call: NA
v_call: TRBV12-3/TRBV12-4
clone_size: many
j_call: TRBJ1-2
cdr3_aa: CAIRPRALYGYTF
cdr3_nt: TGTGCCATCCGCCCCCGGGCGTTGTATGGCTACACCTTC

d_call: TRBD1
v_call: TRBV7-2
clone_size: few
j_call: TRBJ2-7
cdr3_aa: CASSFGQGENYEQYF
cdr3_nt: TGTGCCAGCAGTTTTGGACAGGGGGAGAACTACGAGCAGTACTTC

d_call: TRBD2
v_call: TRBV19
clone_size: NA
j_call: TRBJ2-1
cdr3_aa: CASHPGTSGSIEQFF
cdr3_nt: TGTGCCAGTCATCCCGGGACTAGCGGGAGTATCGAGCAGTTCTTC

d_call: NA
v_call: TRBV30
clone_size: NA
j_call: TRBJ1-6
cdr3_aa: CAWSAFGEANNSPLHF
cdr3_nt: TGTGCCTGGAGTGCCTTCGGAGAGGCGAATAATTCACCCCTCCACTTT

d_call: TRBD2
v_call: TRBV20-1
clone_size: few
j_call: TRBJ2-4
cdr3_aa: CSARRTSGSLRIQYF
cdr3_nt: TGCAGTGCTAGACGGACTAGCGGGAGTCTTCGCATTCAGTACTTC

d_call: TRBD2
v_call: TRBV20-1
clone_size: NA
j_call: TRBJ2-1
cdr3_aa: CSAVLAGDNEQFF
cdr3_nt: TGCAGTGCGGTACTAGCGGGGGACAATGAGCAGTTCTTC

d_call: TRBD2
v_call: TRBV11-2
clone_size: many
j_call: TRBJ2-7
cdr3_aa: CASSLVAGLTYEQYF
cdr3_nt: TGTGCCAGCAGCTTAGTAGCGGGGCTCACCTACGAGCAGTACTTC

d_call: NA
v_call: TRBV5-4
clone_size: NA
j_call: TRBJ2-7
cdr3_aa: CASSPSTRGHEQYF
cdr3_nt: TGTGCCAGCAGCCCATCGACTAGGGGGCACGAGCAGTACTTC